Below are 28 T cell receptor beta chains sequenced from a single sample in a study of T cell repertoires in cytomegalovirus infection. TCRdb recomputed calls from the reads with MiXCR, one row per CDR3 protein. In the table there are 50,000 to 65,000 distinct CDR3 sequences, roughly a fifth of which are singletons. Their specific antigens are unknown. The sample here was CD8+ T cells from cultured PBMCs, taken from culture after CMV antigen stimulation. The receptors here all came from a human donor in good health (CMV status not recorded). Some clones in this sample may be carry-over from other donors' samples.

The rearrangement uses TRBV12-3 or TRBV12-4 and TRBJ1-2; D may be TRBD1 (5 bases). Between the trimmed V and J ends, which lost 0 bases and 5 bases, there was a span of 10 bases. The CDR3 loop spans 14 amino acids. The CDR3 sequence is CASSLAHSGYGYTF. CDR3 nucleotides: TGTGCCAGCAGTTTAGCGCATTCAGGGTATGGCTACACCTTC.

This rearrangement joins TRBV7-9 to TRBJ1-1, with 9 bases that match TRBD1. The CDR3 contains 15 residues. The germline CDR1 and CDR2 sequences are SEHNR and FQNEAQ (reference sequence). After removal of 1 base from V and 11 bases from J, the junction contained 11 bases not matched to a gene. CDR3 sequence: CASSLERTGEIRAFF. Written as DNA, the CDR3 is TGTGCCAGCAGCTTAGAACGGACAGGGGAAATCCGCGCTTTCTTT. The full variable domain, in which reference TRBV7-9 and TRBJ1-1 provide the parts outside the CDR3, is DTGVSQNPRHKITKRGQNVTFRCDPISEHNRLYWYRQTLGQGPEFLTYFQNEAQLEKSRLLSDRFSAERPKGSFSTLEIQRTEQGDSAMYLCASSLERTGEIRAFFGQGTRLTVV.

This rearrangement joins TRBV6-2 or TRBV6-3 to TRBJ2-7, with TRBD2 identical over 13 bases. This CDR3 is 16 amino acids long. Germline CDR1 is MNHEY and CDR2 is SVGEGT. With V trimmed by 4 bases and J by 3 bases, 6 bases remained unmatched. CDR3 residues: CASSFLWTSGSYEQYF. In nucleotides, the CDR3 is TGTGCCAGCAGTTTTTTATGGACTAGCGGGAGCTACGAGCAGTACTTC.

The chain uses TRBV11-2 and TRBJ2-7; D is unclear. This CDR3 region has 14 residues. The germline gives CDR1 SGHAT, CDR2 FQNNGV. Trimming left V 4 bases short and J 2 bases short, with 12 bases between. CDR3 DNA: TGTGCCAGCAGCTCCGGAAACCTTCCCTACGAGCAGTACTTC. Translating it yields CASSSGNLPYEQYF.

This clonotype appeared a few times. The J gene is TRBJ1-6, the V gene TRBV7-2; 7 bases agree with TRBD1. The ends lost 6 bases at V and 0 bases at J; junction bases unmatched: 5. The CDR3 totals 16 residues. CDR1 and CDR2 (germline): SGHTA, FQGNSA. CDR3 sequence reads: CASRGRQGSYNSPLHF. The CDR3 nucleotides are TGTGCCAGCAGAGGCAGACAGGGCTCCTATAATTCACCCCTCCACTTT.

The CDR3 here is CASSPAGPSREKLFF. The CDR3 DNA reads as TGTGCCAGCAGCCCGGCCGGGCCTTCAAGGGAAAAACTGTTTTTT. The chain links TRBV12-3 or TRBV12-4 to TRBJ1-4, with D uncertain. The CDR3 runs to 15 residues. V was trimmed by 6 bases and J by 8 bases, leaving 19 bases between them.

This clonotype was observed a handful of times. The J gene is TRBJ1-1, the V gene TRBV11-2; D is perhaps TRBD1 (6 bases). CDR3 length equals 14 residues. V was pared by 1 base and J by 1 base, with 7 bases between. Germline lookup yields CDR1 SGHAT and CDR2 FQNNGV. The CDR3 coding sequence is TGTGCCAGCAGCTTAGCAGGGGCGAACACTGAAGCTTTCTTT. Residues: CASSLAGANTEAFF.

The chain links TRBV19 to TRBJ2-2; unclear D gene. The CDR3 consists of 13 residues. The V gene's germline CDR1 is LNHDA and CDR2 SQIVND (reference sequence). Trimming took off 2 bases at V and 4 bases at J, with 5 bases between the two ends. CDR3 coding DNA: TGTGCCAGTAGTATACGATTCACCGGGGAGCTGTTTTTT. It is translated as CASSIRFTGELFF.

The chain recombines TRBV11-1 with TRBJ2-5; perhaps TRBD1 as D (6 bases). The germline V gene has CDR1 SGHAT and CDR2 FQDESV (reference sequence). The CDR3 has 16 residues. Trimming shortened V by 5 bases and J by 1 base, and 17 bases separated the two germline ends. CDR3: CASSLRGGTFQETQYF. The DNA of the CDR3 is TGTGCCAGCAGCCTGAGGGGTGGGACATTCCAAGAGACCCAGTACTTC.

This chain connects TRBV7-2 to TRBJ1-2; a weak D match, TRBD1 (5 bases). Looked up from germline, CDR1 is SGHTA and CDR2 is FQGNSA. The CDR3 totals 13 residues. Trimming took off 5 bases at V and 8 bases at J, with 15 bases between the two ends. CDR3 coding DNA: TGTGCCAGCAGCCCCCGGGGCCTAGGGGGCTACACCTTC. Protein product: CASSPRGLGGYTF.

This clonotype has only a few counts. This CDR3 is CASSLARAEQYF. The CDR3 DNA follows: TGTGCCAGCAGCTTAGCAAGGGCCGAGCAGTACTTC. The chain is built from TRBV11-2 and TRBJ2-7, with no clear D. This CDR3 region has 12 residues. Germline V gene data show CDR1 as SGHAT and CDR2 as FQNNGV. The ends were cut back, 1 base at V and 6 bases at J, with 7 bases in the middle.

The chain carries TRBV7-9 and TRBJ1-2; 7 nucleotides match TRBD1. The ends lost 4 bases at V and 2 bases at J; junction bases unmatched: 4. The germline gives CDR1 SEHNR, CDR2 FQNEAQ (reference sequence). The CDR3 has 14 residues. This CDR3 reads CASSSQGKNYGYTF. DNA of the CDR3: TGTGCCAGCAGCTCACAGGGGAAAAACTATGGCTACACCTTC. Full variable domain (rest looked up from reference TRBV7-9 and TRBJ1-2): DTGVSQNPRHKITKRGQNVTFRCDPISEHNRLYWYRQTLGQGPEFLTYFQNEAQLEKSRLLSDRFSAERPKGSFSTLEIQRTEQGDSAMYLCASSSQGKNYGYTFGSGTRLTVV.

This clonotype was observed a few times. V gene TRBV7-2 combines with J gene TRBJ1-1; D not resolved. CDR3 length equals 13 residues. Germline CDR1 SGHTA, CDR2 FQGNSA. Trimming cost V 2 bases and J 1 base, with 5 bases left between them. This CDR3 is CASSLWRNTEAFF. The DNA for the CDR3 is TGTGCCAGCAGCTTATGGCGGAACACTGAAGCTTTCTTT.

J is TRBJ1-2 and V is TRBV11-2; 9 bases match TRBD1. The V and J ends lost 4 bases and 0 bases, in that order; junction bases with no gene match: 9. Germline CDR1 reads SGHAT; CDR2 reads FQNNGV. This CDR3 has 17 amino acids. CDR3 coding DNA: TGTGCCAGCAGCTCGTTAGGGACAGGGCGGTCTAACTATGGCTACACCTTC. As protein: CASSSLGTGRSNYGYTF.

CDR3 region: CASSLIGTSYEQYF. The CDR3 DNA is TGTGCCAGCAGTTTAATCGGCACCTCCTACGAGCAGTACTTC. The chain links TRBV27 to TRBJ2-7; unclear D gene. Germline CDR1 and CDR2: MNHEY and SMNVEV (reference sequence). The CDR3 contains 14 residues. Trimming removed 2 bases at V and 0 bases at J, with 8 bases between.

This clonotype was found a few times. The rearrangement joins TRBV6-1 to TRBJ2-7; 12 nucleotides align to TRBD1. CDR3 length: 15 amino acids. After removal of 6 bases from V and 7 bases from J, the junction contained 10 bases not matched to a gene. The germline V gene has CDR1 MNHNS and CDR2 SASEGT. CDR3 coding DNA: TGTGCCAGCAGCCCCTTGGGACAGGGGGCGGAGGAGCAGTACTTC. This codes for CASSPLGQGAEEQYF.

This clonotype has just a few counts. The chain couples TRBV19 to TRBJ1-1, with 12 bases lining up with TRBD1. CDR3 size: 13 residues. V lost 8 bases to trimming and J lost 8 bases; unmatched junction nucleotides: 6. In germline, CDR1 is LNHDA, CDR2 SQIVND (reference sequence). The CDR3, as DNA: TGTGCCAGTTCCGGGACAGGGGGCGCGGAAGCTTTCTTT. The encoded protein is CASSGTGGAEAFF.

In its sample, this clonotype was seen a few times. The chain uses TRBV6-6 and TRBJ2-5; D is unclear. This CDR3 contains 16 residues. The germline V gene has CDR1 MNHNY and CDR2 SVGAGI (reference sequence). Trimming cost V 0 bases and J 0 bases, with 11 bases left between them. The CDR3: CASSYSKQRNQETQYF. As DNA, the CDR3 is TGTGCCAGCAGTTACTCGAAACAGCGAAACCAAGAGACCCAGTACTTC.

V and J are TRBV4-3 and TRBJ2-2; D perhaps matches TRBD1 (5 bases). CDR1 is LGHNA and CDR2 is YSLEER in the germline V gene. The CDR3 is 16 amino acids. With 1 base removed from V and 1 base from J, the gap between germline ends came to 10 bases. In DNA form, the CDR3 reads TGCGCCAGCAGCCAAGCTAAAGACAGGAACACCGGGGAGCTGTTTTTT. Protein sequence: CASSQAKDRNTGELFF.

The chain uses TRBV6-5 and TRBJ1-1; D gene uncertain. The germline V gene has CDR1 MNHEY and CDR2 SVGAGI. V lost 0 bases and J 5 bases, leaving 7 bases between the germline ends. This CDR3 contains 13 residues. The CDR3 bases are TGTGCCAGCAGTTACTCGCTGGGAACTGAAGCTTTCTTT. Its protein product is CASSYSLGTEAFF.

This clonotype occurred a few times. V usage is TRBV27 and J usage is TRBJ2-7; TRBD1 is a possible D gene (5 bases). CDR1 is MNHEY and CDR2 is SMNVEV in the germline V gene (reference sequence). V was pared by 6 bases and J by 4 bases, with 7 bases between. The CDR3 has 11 residues. CDR3 sequence reads: CASRGLYEQYF. DNA for the CDR3: TGTGCCAGCAGGGGGCTTTACGAGCAGTACTTC.

This clonotype was picked up many times. This sequence joins TRBV7-8 and TRBJ1-6, with no clear D. The CDR3 is made up of 12 amino acids. Looked up from germline, CDR1 is SGHVS and CDR2 is FQNEAQ. Trimming took off 5 bases at V and 9 bases at J, with 8 bases between the two ends. The DNA for the CDR3 is TGTGCCAGCAGCCCAAATTTTTCACCCCTCCACTTT. This gives the protein CASSPNFSPLHF.

Comments on this clonotype: The junction shows a germline mismatch at one end, possibly a read error. The chain couples TRBV5-3 to TRBJ2-3; 7 bases agree with TRBD2. TRBV5-3 is identified as an open reading frame with a role that is uncertain. This CDR3 is 15 amino acids long. CDR3 sequence (DNA): TGTGCCAGCAGCTTCGAGGGAGGGCCTACAGATACGCAGTATTTT. Protein sequence: CASSFEGGPTDTQYF.

This clonotype has a handful of counts. V is TRBV5-4 and J is TRBJ2-7, with 11 nucleotides matching TRBD2. Trimming cost V 1 base and J 4 bases; bases outside gene matches: 4. This CDR3 region has 15 residues. Germline V gives CDR1 SGHNT, CDR2 YYREEE (reference sequence). The CDR3 DNA sequence: TGTGCCAGCAGCTTGATTAGCGGGAGGGAGTACGAGCAGTACTTC. It specifies CASSLISGREYEQYF. The whole variable domain, remainder taken from reference TRBV5-4 and TRBJ2-7, is ETGVTQSPTHLIKTRGQQVTLRCSSQSGHNTVSWYQQALGQGPQFIFQYYREEENGRGNFPPRFSGLQFPNYSSELNVNALELDDSALYLCASSLISGREYEQYFGPGTRLTVT.

This clonotype was picked up a small number of times. The J gene is TRBJ1-4, the V gene TRBV7-8; D perhaps matches TRBD1 (5 bases). The CDR3 sequence is 15 residues long. V dropped 4 bases and J dropped 3 bases, with 12 bases sitting between them. Germline loops: CDR1 SGHVS, CDR2 FQNEAQ. The CDR3: CASSYSGPPNEKLFF. The CDR3 nucleotides read TGTGCCAGCAGCTATTCAGGGCCCCCTAATGAAAAACTGTTTTTT.

The chain links TRBV7-8 to TRBJ1-1; D gene ambiguous. CDR1 is SGHVS, CDR2 FQNEAQ, per germline. Trimming took 4 bases from V and 3 from J, leaving 12 bases between them. The CDR3 is 14 residues long. CDR3 sequence: CASSWQRTDTEAFF. Here the CDR3 DNA reads TGTGCCAGCAGCTGGCAACGGACTGACACTGAAGCTTTCTTT.

A few counts support this clonotype. This chain connects TRBV28 to TRBJ2-7, with TRBD1 as a possible D gene (5 bases). The germline gives CDR1 MDHEN, CDR2 SYDVKM. Deletions cut 5 bases from V and 3 bases from J, with 8 bases between. The CDR3 extends over 12 amino acids. The CDR3 spells CASSTDSYEQYF. The CDR3 nucleotides are TGTGCCAGCAGTACCGACAGCTACGAGCAGTACTTC.

This clonotype appeared a few times. The chain has TRBV7-2 and TRBJ2-2; D is tentatively TRBD1 or TRBD2 (5 bases each). The CDR3 runs 18 residues. Looked up from germline, CDR1 is SGHTA and CDR2 is FQGNSA. The V end lost 4 bases, the J end lost 7 bases, and 25 bases lay between the germline ends. CDR3 residues: CASSYLGWVGEKVGELFF. For the CDR3, the DNA is TGTGCCAGCAGCTATCTTGGCTGGGTGGGGGAAAAGGTCGGGGAGCTGTTTTTT.